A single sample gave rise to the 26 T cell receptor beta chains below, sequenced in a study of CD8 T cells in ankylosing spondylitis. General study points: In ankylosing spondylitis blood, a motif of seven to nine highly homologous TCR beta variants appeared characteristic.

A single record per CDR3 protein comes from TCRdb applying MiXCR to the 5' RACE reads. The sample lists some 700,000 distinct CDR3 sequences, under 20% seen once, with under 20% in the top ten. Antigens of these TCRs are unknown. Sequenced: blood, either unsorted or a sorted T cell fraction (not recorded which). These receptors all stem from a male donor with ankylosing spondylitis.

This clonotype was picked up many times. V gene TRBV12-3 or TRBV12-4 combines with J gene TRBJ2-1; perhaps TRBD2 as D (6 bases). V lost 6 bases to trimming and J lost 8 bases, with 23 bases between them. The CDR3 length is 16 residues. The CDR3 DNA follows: TGTGCCAGCAGGTCCCCCCTAGCGCTGAGGACCGATGAGCAGTTCTTC. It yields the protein CASRSPLALRTDEQFF.

The CDR3 protein is CSVRTGHYEQYF. Here the CDR3 DNA reads TGCAGCGTTAGGACAGGCCACTACGAGCAGTACTTC. The chain carries TRBV29-1 and TRBJ2-7, with 7 bases that match TRBD1. The germline gives CDR1 SQVTM, CDR2 ANQGSEA. CDR3 size: 12 residues. The ends lost 5 bases at V and 3 bases at J; junction bases unmatched: 4.

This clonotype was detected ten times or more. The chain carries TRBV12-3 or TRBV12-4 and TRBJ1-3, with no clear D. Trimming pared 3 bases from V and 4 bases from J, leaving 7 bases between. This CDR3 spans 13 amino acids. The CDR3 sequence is CASSLSGGNTIYF. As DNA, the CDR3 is TGTGCCAGCAGTTTGTCTGGGGGAAACACCATATATTTT.

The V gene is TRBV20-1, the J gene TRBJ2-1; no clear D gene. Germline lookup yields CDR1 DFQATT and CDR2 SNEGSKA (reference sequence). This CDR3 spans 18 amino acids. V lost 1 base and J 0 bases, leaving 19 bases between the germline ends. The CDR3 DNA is TGCAGTGCTAGAGGGAACTACCCAAAGAAGTTCTCCTACAATGAGCAGTTCTTC. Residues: CSARGNYPKKFSYNEQFF.

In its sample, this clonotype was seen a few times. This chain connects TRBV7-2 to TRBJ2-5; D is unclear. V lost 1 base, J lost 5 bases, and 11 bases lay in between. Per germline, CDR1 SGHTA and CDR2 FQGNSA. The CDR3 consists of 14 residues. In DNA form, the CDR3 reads TGTGCCAGCAGCTTAGGAAGTCTGCGGGAGACCCAGTACTTC. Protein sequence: CASSLGSLRETQYF.

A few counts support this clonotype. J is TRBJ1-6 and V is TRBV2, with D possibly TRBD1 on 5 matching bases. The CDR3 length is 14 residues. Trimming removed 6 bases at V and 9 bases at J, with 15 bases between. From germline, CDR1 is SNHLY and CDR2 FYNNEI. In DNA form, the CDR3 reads TGTGCCAGCAGATCCGGGACTGGGGGTTCACCCCTCCACTTT. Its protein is CASRSGTGGSPLHF.

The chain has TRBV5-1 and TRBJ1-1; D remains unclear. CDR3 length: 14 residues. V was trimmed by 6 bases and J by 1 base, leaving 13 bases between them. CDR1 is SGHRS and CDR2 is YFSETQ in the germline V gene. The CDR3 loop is CASTTFGENTEAFF. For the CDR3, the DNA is TGCGCCAGCACCACGTTCGGGGAGAACACTGAAGCTTTCTTT.

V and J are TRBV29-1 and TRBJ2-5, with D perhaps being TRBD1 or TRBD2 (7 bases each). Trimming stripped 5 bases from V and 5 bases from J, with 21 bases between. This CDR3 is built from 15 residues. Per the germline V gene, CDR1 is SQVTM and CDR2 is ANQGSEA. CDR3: CSVKGVGGGTETQYF. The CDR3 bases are TGCAGCGTTAAAGGGGTGGGAGGGGGCACGGAGACCCAGTACTTC.

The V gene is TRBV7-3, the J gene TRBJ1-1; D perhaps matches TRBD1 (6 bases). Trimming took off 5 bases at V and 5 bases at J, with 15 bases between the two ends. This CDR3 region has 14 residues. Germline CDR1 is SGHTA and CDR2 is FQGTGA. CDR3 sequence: CASSLTGGATEAFF. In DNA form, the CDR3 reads TGTGCCAGCAGCCTCACGGGGGGGGCGACTGAAGCTTTCTTT.

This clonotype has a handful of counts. CDR3 nucleotides: TGTGCCAGCAGCTCAGACAGGGGGCGAGAGACCCAGTACTTC. This codes for CASSSDRGRETQYF. The rearrangement uses TRBV11-2 and TRBJ2-5; 10 nucleotides align to TRBD1. This CDR3 region has 14 residues. J lost 4 bases, V lost 4 bases, and 3 bases had no gene match. Germline V lookup: CDR1 SGHAT, CDR2 FQNNGV.

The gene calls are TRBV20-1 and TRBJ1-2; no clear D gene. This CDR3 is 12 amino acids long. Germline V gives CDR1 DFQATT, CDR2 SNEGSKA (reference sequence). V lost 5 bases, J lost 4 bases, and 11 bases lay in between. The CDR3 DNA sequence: TGCAGTGCTGGTACAAACAGCTATGGCTACACCTTC. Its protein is CSAGTNSYGYTF.

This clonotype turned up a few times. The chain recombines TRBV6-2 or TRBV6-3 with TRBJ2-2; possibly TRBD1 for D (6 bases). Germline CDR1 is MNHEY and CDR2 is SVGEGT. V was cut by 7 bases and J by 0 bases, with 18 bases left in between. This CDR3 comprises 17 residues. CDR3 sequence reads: CASNQLGQLANTGELFF. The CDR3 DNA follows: TGTGCCAGCAATCAACTCGGACAGTTAGCGAACACCGGGGAGCTGTTTTTT.

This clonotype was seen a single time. As DNA, the CDR3 is TGTGCCAGCACCCCTGGGGGACACCGGTTCGACGAGCAGTACTTC. It yields the protein CASTPGGHRFDEQYF. This rearrangement joins TRBV9 to TRBJ2-7, with D possibly being TRBD1 (6 bases). V dropped 6 bases and J dropped 5 bases, with 21 bases sitting between them. CDR3 length equals 15 residues. Germline-derived CDR1 and CDR2 are SGDLS and YYNGEE.

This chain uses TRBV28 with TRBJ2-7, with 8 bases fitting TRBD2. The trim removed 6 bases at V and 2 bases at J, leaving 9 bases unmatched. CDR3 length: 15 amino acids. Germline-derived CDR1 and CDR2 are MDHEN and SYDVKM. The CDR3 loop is CASSQSGTSAYEQYF. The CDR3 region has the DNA TGTGCCAGCAGCCAGTCCGGGACTAGTGCCTACGAGCAGTACTTC.

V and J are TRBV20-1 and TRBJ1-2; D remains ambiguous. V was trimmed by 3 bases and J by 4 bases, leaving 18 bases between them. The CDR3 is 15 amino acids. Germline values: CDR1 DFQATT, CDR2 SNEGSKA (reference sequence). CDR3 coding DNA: TGCAGTGCTAGGGGTGGGGTTCGCAGTGGCTATGGCTACACCTTC. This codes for CSARGGVRSGYGYTF.

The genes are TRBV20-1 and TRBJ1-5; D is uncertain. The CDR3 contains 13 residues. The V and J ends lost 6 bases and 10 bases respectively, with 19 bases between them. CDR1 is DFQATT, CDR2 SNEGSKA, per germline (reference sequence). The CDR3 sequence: CSATTGMGSPQHF. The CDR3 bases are TGCAGTGCAACTACCGGGATGGGTAGCCCCCAGCATTTT.

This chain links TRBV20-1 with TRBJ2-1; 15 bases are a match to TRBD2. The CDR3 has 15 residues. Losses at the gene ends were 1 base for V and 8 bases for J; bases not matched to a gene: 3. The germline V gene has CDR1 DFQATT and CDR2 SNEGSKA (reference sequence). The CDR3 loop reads CSARGTSGGEDEQFF. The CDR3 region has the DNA TGCAGTGCTAGAGGGACTAGCGGGGGGGAGGATGAGCAGTTCTTC.

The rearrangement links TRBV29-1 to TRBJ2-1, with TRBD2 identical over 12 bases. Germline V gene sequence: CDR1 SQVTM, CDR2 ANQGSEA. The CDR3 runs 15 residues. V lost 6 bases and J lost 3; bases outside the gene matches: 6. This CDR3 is CSVPPGLAGYNEQFF. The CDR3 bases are TGCAGCGTCCCCCCGGGACTAGCGGGCTACAATGAGCAGTTCTTC.

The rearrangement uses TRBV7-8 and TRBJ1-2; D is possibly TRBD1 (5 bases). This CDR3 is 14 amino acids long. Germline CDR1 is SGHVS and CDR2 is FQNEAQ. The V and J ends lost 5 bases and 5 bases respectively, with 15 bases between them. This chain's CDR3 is CASSEGRPHYGYTF. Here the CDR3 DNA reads TGTGCCAGCAGCGAGGGACGCCCTCATTATGGCTACACCTTC.

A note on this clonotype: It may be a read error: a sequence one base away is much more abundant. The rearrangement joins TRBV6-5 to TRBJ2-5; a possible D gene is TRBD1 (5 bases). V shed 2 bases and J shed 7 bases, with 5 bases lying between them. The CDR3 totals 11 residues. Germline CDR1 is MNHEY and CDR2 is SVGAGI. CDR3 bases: TGTGCCAGCAGTTACGGGGCGACCCAGTACTTC. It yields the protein CASSYGATQYF.

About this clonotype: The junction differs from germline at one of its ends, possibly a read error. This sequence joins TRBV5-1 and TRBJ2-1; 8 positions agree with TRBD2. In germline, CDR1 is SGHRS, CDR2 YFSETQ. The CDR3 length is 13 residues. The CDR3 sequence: CASSLELADEQFF. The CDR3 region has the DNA TGTGCCAGCAGCTTAGAACTAGCGGATGAGCAGTTCTTC.

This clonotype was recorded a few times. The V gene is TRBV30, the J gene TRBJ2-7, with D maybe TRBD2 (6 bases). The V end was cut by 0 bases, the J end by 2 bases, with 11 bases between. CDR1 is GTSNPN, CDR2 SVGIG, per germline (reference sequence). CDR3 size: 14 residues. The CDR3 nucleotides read TGTGCCTGGAGTGTATTGGGGGGTCCCTACGAGCAGTACTTC. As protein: CAWSVLGGPYEQYF.

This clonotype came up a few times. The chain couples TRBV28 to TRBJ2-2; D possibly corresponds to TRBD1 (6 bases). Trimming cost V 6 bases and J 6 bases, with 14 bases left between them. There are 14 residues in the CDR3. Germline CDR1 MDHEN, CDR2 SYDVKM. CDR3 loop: CASRPLRGPGELFF. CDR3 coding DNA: TGTGCCAGCAGGCCGCTCAGGGGCCCCGGGGAGCTGTTTTTT.

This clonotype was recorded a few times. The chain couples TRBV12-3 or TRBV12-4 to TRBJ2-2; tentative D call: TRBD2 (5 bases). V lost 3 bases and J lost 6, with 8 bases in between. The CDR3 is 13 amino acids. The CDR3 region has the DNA TGTGCCAGCAGTTTCATGGAGGCCGGGGAGCTGTTTTTT. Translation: CASSFMEAGELFF.

In DNA, the CDR3 is TGTGCCAGCAGCGCCCGAGGGGTCGCGATTAGCTACAATGAGCAGTTCTTC. As protein: CASSARGVAISYNEQFF. The rearrangement joins TRBV11-2 to TRBJ2-1; either TRBD1 or TRBD2 may supply D (5 bases each). V lost 5 bases and J lost 3, with 20 bases in between. Germline assignment: CDR1 SGHAT and CDR2 FQNNGV. This CDR3 contains 17 residues.

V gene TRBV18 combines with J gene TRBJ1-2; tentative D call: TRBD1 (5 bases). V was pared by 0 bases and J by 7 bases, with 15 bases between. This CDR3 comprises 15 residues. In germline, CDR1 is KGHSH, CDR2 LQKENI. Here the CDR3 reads CASSPPPSRGSGYTF. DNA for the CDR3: TGTGCCAGCTCACCACCACCGAGCCGGGGGTCTGGCTACACCTTC. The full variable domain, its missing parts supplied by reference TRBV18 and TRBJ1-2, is NAGVMQNPRHLVRRRGQEARLRCSPMKGHSHVYWYRQLPEEGLKFMVYLQKENIIDESGMPKERFSAEFPKEGPSILRIQQVVRGDSAAYFCASSPPPSRGSGYTFGSGTRLTVV.